The T cell receptor (beta chain) described here comes from a study of T cells in Graves' hyperthyroidism and ophthalmopathy. General study points: The model anticipated ophthalmopathy a median about six months pre-onset.

PBMCs were obtained from approximately 9.2 ml fresh peripheral blood. Trimming removed 1 base from V and 0 bases from J, with 10 bases in between. Germline lookup yields CDR1 LNHDA and CDR2 SQIVND (reference sequence). The CDR3 runs 16 residues. This clonotype has only one observation. The antigen remains unidentified. From RNA transcripts, TCR beta CDR3 regions were amplified. The HTBI primer set was used in a first-round RT-PCR of the TCR CDR3. From the multiplex PCR reads, TCRdb called clonotypes with MiXCR, one entry per CDR3 protein. The sample consists of some 760,000 distinct CDR3 sequences, roughly 15% of them appearing once.

The clonotype originates from a woman aged 18-29 years with Graves' hyperthyroidism. The specimen was blood. The V gene is TRBV19, the J gene TRBJ1-5, with a tentative D call TRBD1 (5 bases). Here the CDR3 DNA reads TGTGCCAGTAGTATAGGACGAGGGGCTAGCAATCAGCCCCAGCATTTT. Its translation: CASSIGRGASNQPQHF.